This T cell receptor (beta chain) was sequenced during a study of T-cell memory formation after mild COVID-19. Study context: The study found TCR clusters largely donor specific.

V shed 3 bases and J 0 bases; nucleotides not matched to a gene: 8. The CDR3 totals 17 residues. Germline assignment: CDR1 KGHSH and CDR2 LQKENI. TCRdb re-called the 5' RACE reads with MiXCR, one entry per CDR3 protein. The sample holds fewer than 250,000 distinct CDR3 sequences, 25% to 35% seen once. As regards this clonotype: Its antigen remains unidentified.

Whole-study findings and limits: Clones from the second wave (peaking day 37) had unconfirmed SARS-CoV-2 specificity.

The V gene is TRBV18, the J gene TRBJ2-7, with 10 bases fitting TRBD1. The source material was PBMCs or a T cell subset sorted from them (not recorded which). This receptor was identified in an adult woman who had mild COVID-19 (a few samples of this study predate the infection). Cell type and time point are not known. This CDR3 reads CASSPLARTGGSYEQYF. For the CDR3, the DNA is TGTGCCAGCTCACCCCTTGCACGGACAGGGGGCTCCTACGAGCAGTACTTC.